These T cell receptor beta chains were read from a single sample in a study of OX40 agonist ivuxolimab in advanced cancers. Clones were sequenced by immunoSEQ multiplex PCR, and TCRdb holds only the in-frame ones, with some missing. The table records tens of thousands of clones, 70% to 90% of them present only once. The sequencing here drew on CD4+ or CD8+ T cells sorted from blood, taken in a trial of the OX40 agonist ivuxolimab. Source of these receptors: an adult with an advanced solid tumor such as melanoma, head and neck, liver or kidney cancer. Both conserved end residues are part of each CDR3. The order of the fields is CDR3 protein, CDR3 DNA, D gene, V gene, J gene, clone size. D genes are given only for firm matches. The size of a clone is reported for some rows only, either as once, few or many, or as a class for expanded clones.

CASRRTSGPTDTQYF	TGTGCCAGCAGACGGACTAGCGGGCCAACAGATACGCAGTATTTT	TRBD2	TRBV6-5	TRBJ2-3	.
CASSTLREWHISNYGYTF	TGTGCCAGCTCGACACTAAGGGAGTGGCATATTTCTAACTATGGCTACACCTTC	.	TRBV7-9	TRBJ1-2	.
CASSHRLRGGELFF	TGTGCCAGCAGTCACAGGTTGCGCGGCGGGGAGCTGTTTTTT	.	TRBV28	TRBJ2-2	.
CASSLLKQPQHF	TGTGCCAGCAGTTTATTAAAACAGCCCCAGCATTTT	.	TRBV27	TRBJ1-5	.
CASGLASYEQYF	TGTGCCAGTGGACTAGCGAGCTACGAGCAGTACTTC	TRBD2	TRBV6-5	TRBJ2-7	.
CASSILIGDPNQPQHF	TGTGCCAGTAGTATACTAATAGGGGACCCAAATCAGCCCCAGCATTTT	.	TRBV19	TRBJ1-5	once
CASSPGTNEQFF	TGTGCCAGCAGCCCCGGTACCAATGAGCAGTTCTTC	.	TRBV7-2	TRBJ2-1	.
CASSRGTSGRNEQFF	TGCGCCAGCAGCCGAGGGACTAGCGGGCGGAATGAGCAGTTCTTC	TRBD2	TRBV4-3	TRBJ2-1	.
CASSQMGQGPSSYNSPLHF	TGTGCCAGCAGCCAGATGGGACAGGGCCCAAGCTCCTATAATTCACCCCTCCACTTT	TRBD1	TRBV4-2	TRBJ1-6	.
CASLAGSGELFF	TGTGCCAGTCTGGCGGGTTCCGGGGAGCTGTTTTTT	.	TRBV19	TRBJ2-2	.
CASSPTGGLEQYF	TGTGCCAGCAGTCCGACAGGGGGCCTCGAGCAGTACTTC	TRBD1	TRBV28	TRBJ2-7	.
CASSQGGEGYNEQFF	TGCGCCAGCAGCCAAGGGGGGGAAGGCTACAATGAGCAGTTCTTC	.	TRBV4-3	TRBJ2-1	.
CASSPSKVGDRQFF	TGTGCCAGCAGCCCCTCAAAGGTAGGGGACAGGCAGTTCTTC	TRBD1	TRBV7-8	TRBJ2-1	.
CASSDSGESEKLFF	TGTGCCAGCAGTGACTCAGGGGAGAGCGAAAAACTGTTTTTT	.	TRBV6-4	TRBJ1-4	few
CASSKFDRGRGTEAFF	TGTGCCAGCAGCAAATTCGACAGGGGTCGGGGCACTGAAGCTTTCTTT	.	TRBV21-1	TRBJ1-1	.
CASTKLGGTEAFF	TGTGCCAGCACCAAGTTGGGGGGCACTGAAGCTTTCTTT	.	TRBV6-5	TRBJ1-1	once
CASSQPGQGKNEQFF	TGCGCCAGCAGCCAACCGGGACAGGGCAAAAATGAGCAGTTCTTC	TRBD1	TRBV4-1	TRBJ2-1	.
CASSPGTSGVSSYEQYF	TGTGCCAGCAGCCCCGGGACTAGCGGAGTAAGCTCCTACGAGCAGTACTTC	TRBD2	TRBV5-6	TRBJ2-7	.
CATESGQGIEAFF	TGTGCCACAGAATCCGGACAGGGCATTGAAGCTTTCTTT	TRBD1	TRBV10-3	TRBJ1-1	.
CASSQDQGGSTDTQYF	TGCGCCAGCAGCCAAGACCAAGGTGGCAGCACAGATACGCAGTATTTT	.	TRBV4-3	TRBJ2-3	.
CASSQVLAGGSGTDTQYF	TGTGCCAGCAGCCAAGTCCTAGCGGGAGGAAGTGGGACAGATACGCAGTATTTT	TRBD2	TRBV4-2	TRBJ2-3	.
CASSPSLAGDNEQFF	TGTGCCAGCTCACCATCGCTAGCGGGAGACAATGAGCAGTTCTTC	TRBD2	TRBV18	TRBJ2-1	.
CASSPPGLHSYEQYF	TGTGCCAGCTCACCCCCAGGACTGCACTCCTACGAGCAGTACTTC	.	TRBV18	TRBJ2-7	once
CASSQTDRFSGANVLTF	TGCGCCAGCAGCCAAACCGACAGGTTCTCTGGGGCCAACGTCCTGACTTTC	.	TRBV4-3	TRBJ2-6	.
CASILGGDITGELFF	.	.	TRBV6-4	TRBJ2-2	.